The 11 T cell receptor beta chains below come from one sample, sequenced in a study of shared clonotypes between healthy human individuals. This table comes from immunoSEQ multiplex PCR, and its TCRdb copy is limited to in-frame clones, with some not included. The sample has more than 2,000,000 clones; approximately 92% are singletons. The sample taken for sequencing was naive CD4+ T cells sorted from blood. Subset in this sample: CD45RA+ positively selected. The origin of the receptors is a man aged 18 to 29 in good health.

The chain carries TRBV5-1 and TRBJ2-1; 7 positions match TRBD2. This CDR3 is built from 16 residues. After removal of 1 base from V and 1 base from J, the junction contained 5 bases not matched to a gene. Germline V CDR1 and CDR2: SGHRS, YFSETQ. CDR3 protein: CASSLSGTSSYNEQFF. In nucleotides, the CDR3 is TGCGCCAGCAGCTTGAGCGGGACGAGTTCCTACAATGAGCAGTTCTTC.

The chain combines TRBV30 with TRBJ1-1; the D gene is possibly TRBD1 (5 bases). V shed 6 bases and J shed 4 bases, with 12 bases lying between them. The germline CDR1 and CDR2 sequences are GTSNPN and SVGIG (reference sequence). The CDR3 is 12 amino acids. This CDR3 is CACRAGATEAFF. CDR3 bases: TGTGCCTGCCGTGCTGGGGCCACTGAAGCTTTCTTT.

This clone came up a few times. The chain uses TRBV19 and TRBJ1-6; a possible D gene is TRBD1 (5 bases). The CDR3 is 14 amino acids. Trimming removed 3 bases from V and 7 bases from J, with 10 bases in between. Looked up from germline, CDR1 is LNHDA and CDR2 is SQIVND (reference sequence). CDR3: CASSMVEGNSPLHF. In nucleotides, the CDR3 is TGTGCCAGTAGTATGGTAGAGGGGAATTCACCCCTCCACTTT.

In this sample, this clone turned up a few times. Different DNA sequences within this sample yield the same CDR3. The V gene is TRBV18, the J gene TRBJ1-3; weak D call: TRBD1 (6 bases). CDR1 and CDR2 (germline): KGHSH, LQKENI. Trimming left V 2 bases short and J 5 bases short, with 10 bases between. The CDR3 runs to 14 residues. The CDR3: CASSPGTGRNTIYF. The CDR3 bases are TGTGCCAGCTCACCAGGAACAGGGAGAAACACCATATATTTT. Full variable domain (missing parts from reference TRBV18 and TRBJ1-3): NAGVMQNPRHLVRRRGQEARLRCSPMKGHSHVYWYRQLPEEGLKFMVYLQKENIIDESGMPKERFSAEFPKEGPSILRIQQVVRGDSAAYFCASSPGTGRNTIYFGEGSWLTVV.

The CDR3 DNA is TGTGCCAGCAGTTACGAGGACATGGCACTTGGCGAGCAGTACTTC. Amino acids: CASSYEDMALGEQYF. The rearrangement joins TRBV6-6 to TRBJ2-7; tentatively, D is TRBD1 (5 bases). Germline loops: CDR1 MNHNY, CDR2 SVGAGI (reference sequence). This CDR3 has 15 amino acids. V was trimmed by 2 bases and J by 6 bases, leaving 17 bases between them.

V is TRBV9 and J is TRBJ1-1, with D unclear. Germline V gene sequence: CDR1 SGDLS, CDR2 YYNGEE. Trimming pared 0 bases from V and 6 bases from J, leaving 12 bases between. This CDR3 region has 14 residues. CDR3 in DNA: TGTGCCAGCAGCGTAGACGAGGGTCTACCTGAAGCTTTCTTT. It translates to CASSVDEGLPEAFF.

The chain is built from TRBV5-1 and TRBJ1-5, with D perhaps matching TRBD1 (6 bases). In germline, CDR1 is SGHRS, CDR2 YFSETQ. This CDR3 spans 17 amino acids. V lost 0 bases and J 0 bases, leaving 13 bases between the germline ends. The CDR3 sequence: CASSLGGGTNSNQPQHF. The DNA of the CDR3 is TGCGCCAGCAGCTTGGGAGGGGGGACCAATAGCAATCAGCCCCAGCATTTT. The whole variable domain, filled in from reference TRBV5-1 and TRBJ1-5, reads KAGVTQTPRYLIKTRGQQVTLSCSPISGHRSVSWYQQTPGQGLQFLFEYFSETQRNKGNFPGRFSGRQFSNSRSEMNVSTLELGDSALYLCASSLGGGTNSNQPQHFGDGTRLSIL.

The chain couples TRBV11-2 to TRBJ1-2, with D hard to call. V was cut by 2 bases and J by 6 bases, with 10 bases left in between. The CDR3 covers 13 residues. Germline V gene data show CDR1 as SGHAT and CDR2 as FQNNGV. For the CDR3, the DNA is TGTGCCAGCAGCTTATTCAGCGGAGATGGCTACACCTTC. This gives the protein CASSLFSGDGYTF.

The chain has TRBV5-4 and TRBJ2-1; D might be TRBD1 or TRBD2, each matching 6 bases. CDR3 length equals 15 residues. V lost 0 bases and J lost 5, with 12 bases in between. In germline, CDR1 is SGHNT, CDR2 YYREEE (reference sequence). The CDR3 reads CASSLASGAHNEQFF. The CDR3 region has the DNA TGTGCCAGCAGCTTGGCCTCGGGGGCCCACAATGAGCAGTTCTTC.

The chain carries TRBV27 and TRBJ2-2; 11 bases fit TRBD2. The germline CDR1 and CDR2 sequences are MNHEY and SMNVEV (reference sequence). The ends lost 6 bases at V and 5 bases at J; junction bases unmatched: 14. The CDR3 length is 18 residues. CDR3 sequence: CASRFGGPSGRRTGELFF. CDR3 in DNA: TGTGCCAGCAGATTCGGGGGCCCTAGCGGGAGGAGGACCGGGGAGCTGTTTTTT.

The genes are TRBV29-1 and TRBJ2-7; 9 nucleotides line up with TRBD1. The CDR3 runs to 12 residues. J lost 5 bases, V lost 7 bases, and 6 bases had no gene match. Germline CDR1 SQVTM, CDR2 ANQGSEA. Here the CDR3 DNA reads TGCAGCGGGGGACAGGGAATCAACGAGCAGTACTTC. Translating gives CSGGQGINEQYF.